The source of this T cell receptor beta chain is a study of blood T cell repertoires in COVID-19. Study at large: Acute-phase and convalescent COVID-19 samples originated in the United States, Italy and Spain. The analysed material was cDNA or gDNA that came from T cells, B-cell-depleted T cells, or PBMCs.

This clone appeared a single time. This CDR3 has 14 residues. CDR1 is MNHEY, CDR2 SVGAGI, per germline. Trimming left V 6 bases short and J 8 bases short, with 16 bases between. In the original analysis: Amplifying reference gene primers gave estimates of nucleated cell counts. Assay used: immunoSEQ multiplex PCR; TCRdb lists only in-frame clones, some missing. The DNA gave D and trimming, while V, J and clone size come from that table. The sample shows around 100,000 clones, around 87% of them seen only once. The chain combines TRBV6-5 with TRBJ1-4; D is unclear. This TCR was sampled from a human donor with acute or convalescent COVID-19. The donor label of this sample is uncertain. Sequenced input: peripheral blood. As DNA, the CDR3 is TGTGCCAGCAGCTACGTGGGCATCGGCGAAAAACTGTTTTTT. It encodes CASSYVGIGEKLFF.